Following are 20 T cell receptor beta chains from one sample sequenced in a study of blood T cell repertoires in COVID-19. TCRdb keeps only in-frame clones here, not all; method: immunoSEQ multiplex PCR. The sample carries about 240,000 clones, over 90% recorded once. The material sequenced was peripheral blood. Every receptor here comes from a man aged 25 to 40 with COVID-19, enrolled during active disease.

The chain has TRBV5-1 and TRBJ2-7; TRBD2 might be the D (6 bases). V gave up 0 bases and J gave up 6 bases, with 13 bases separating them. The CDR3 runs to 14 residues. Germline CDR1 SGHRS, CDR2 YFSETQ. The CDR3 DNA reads TGCGCCAGCAGCTTGGATCGGGGAGCGGGCGAGCAGTACTTC. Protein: CASSLDRGAGEQYF.

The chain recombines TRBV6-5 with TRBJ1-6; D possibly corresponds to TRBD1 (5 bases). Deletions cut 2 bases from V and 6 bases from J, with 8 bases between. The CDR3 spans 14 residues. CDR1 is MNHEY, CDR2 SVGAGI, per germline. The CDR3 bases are TGTGCCAGCAGTTACATCAGGGTTAATTCACCCCTCCACTTT. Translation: CASSYIRVNSPLHF.

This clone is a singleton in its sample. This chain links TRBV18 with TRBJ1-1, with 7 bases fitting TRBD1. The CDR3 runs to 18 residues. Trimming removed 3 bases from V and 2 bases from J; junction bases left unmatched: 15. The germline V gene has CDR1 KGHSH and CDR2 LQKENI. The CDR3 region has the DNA TGTGCCAGCTCACCGAACCCGATGACAGGGAAAGATAACACTGAAGCTTTCTTT. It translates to CASSPNPMTGKDNTEAFF.

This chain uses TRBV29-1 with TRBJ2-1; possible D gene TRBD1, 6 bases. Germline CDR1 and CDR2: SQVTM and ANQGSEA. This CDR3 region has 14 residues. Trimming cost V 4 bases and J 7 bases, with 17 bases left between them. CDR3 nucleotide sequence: TGCAGCGTTGGGCAGGGGTGGTCGGGAAATGAGCAGTTCTTC. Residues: CSVGQGWSGNEQFF.

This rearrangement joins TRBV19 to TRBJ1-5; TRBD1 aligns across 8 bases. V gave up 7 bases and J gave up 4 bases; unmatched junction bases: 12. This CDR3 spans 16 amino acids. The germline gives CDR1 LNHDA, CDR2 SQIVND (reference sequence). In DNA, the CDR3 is TGTGCCAGTAAGACGACAGGGGCTGTGGGAAATCAGCCCCAGCATTTT. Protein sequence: CASKTTGAVGNQPQHF.

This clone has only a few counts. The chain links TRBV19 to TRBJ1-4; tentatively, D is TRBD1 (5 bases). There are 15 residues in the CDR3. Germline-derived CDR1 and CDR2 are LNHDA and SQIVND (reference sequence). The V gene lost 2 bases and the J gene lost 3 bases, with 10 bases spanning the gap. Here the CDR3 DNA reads TGTGCCAGTAGTATATCCCAGGGCCCTAATGAAAAACTGTTTTTT. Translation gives CASSISQGPNEKLFF.

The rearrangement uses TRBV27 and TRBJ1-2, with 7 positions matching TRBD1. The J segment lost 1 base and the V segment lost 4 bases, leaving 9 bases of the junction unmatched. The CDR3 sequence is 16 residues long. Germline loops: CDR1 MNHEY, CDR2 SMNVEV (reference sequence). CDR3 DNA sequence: TGTGCCAGCAGTTACTCCGGGACAGCCTTTAACTATGGCTACACCTTC. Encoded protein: CASSYSGTAFNYGYTF.

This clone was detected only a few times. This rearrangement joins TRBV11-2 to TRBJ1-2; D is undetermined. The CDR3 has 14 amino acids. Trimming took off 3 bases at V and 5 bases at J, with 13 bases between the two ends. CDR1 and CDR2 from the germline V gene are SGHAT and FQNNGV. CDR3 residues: CASSLRADEYGYTF. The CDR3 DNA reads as TGTGCCAGCAGCTTGAGGGCTGATGAGTATGGCTACACCTTC. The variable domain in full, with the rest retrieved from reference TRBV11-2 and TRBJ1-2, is EAGVAQSPRYKIIEKRQSVAFWCNPISGHATLYWYQQILGQGPKLLIQFQNNGVVDDSQLPKDRFSAERLKGVDSTLKIQPAKLEDSAVYLCASSLRADEYGYTFGSGTRLTVV.

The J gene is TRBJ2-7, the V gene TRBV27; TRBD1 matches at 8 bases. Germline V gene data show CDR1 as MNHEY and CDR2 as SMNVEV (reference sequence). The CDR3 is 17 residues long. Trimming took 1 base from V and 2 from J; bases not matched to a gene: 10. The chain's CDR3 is CASSLYSGGAQAYEQYF. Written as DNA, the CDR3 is TGTGCCAGCAGTTTATACTCAGGGGGCGCGCAAGCCTACGAGCAGTACTTC.

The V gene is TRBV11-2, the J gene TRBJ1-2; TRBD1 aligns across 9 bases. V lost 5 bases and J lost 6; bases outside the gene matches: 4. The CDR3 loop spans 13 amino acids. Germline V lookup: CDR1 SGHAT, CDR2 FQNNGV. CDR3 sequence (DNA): TGTGCCAGCAGCGGAAACAGGGGGCATGGCTACACCTTC. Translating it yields CASSGNRGHGYTF.

The chain's CDR3 is CASSNITGIFSNSPLHF. Here the CDR3 DNA reads TGTGCCAGCAGTAATATAACAGGGATTTTCTCTAATTCACCCCTCCACTTT. The chain combines TRBV6-2 or TRBV6-3 with TRBJ1-6; D is perhaps TRBD1 (6 bases). This CDR3 contains 17 residues. With 5 bases removed from V and 6 bases from J, the gap between germline ends came to 20 bases. Germline assignment: CDR1 MNHEY and CDR2 SVGEGT.

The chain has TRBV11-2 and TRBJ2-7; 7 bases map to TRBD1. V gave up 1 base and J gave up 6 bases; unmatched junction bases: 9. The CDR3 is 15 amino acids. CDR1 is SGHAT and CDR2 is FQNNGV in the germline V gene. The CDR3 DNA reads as TGTGCCAGCAGCTTAGGGGTAAGGCAGGGGGTCGAGCAGTACTTC. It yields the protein CASSLGVRQGVEQYF.

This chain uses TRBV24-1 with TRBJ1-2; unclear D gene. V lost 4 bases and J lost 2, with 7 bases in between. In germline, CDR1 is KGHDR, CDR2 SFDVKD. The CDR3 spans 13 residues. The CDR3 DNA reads TGTGCCACCAGTGAAACGGGGAACTATGGCTACACCTTC. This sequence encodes CATSETGNYGYTF.

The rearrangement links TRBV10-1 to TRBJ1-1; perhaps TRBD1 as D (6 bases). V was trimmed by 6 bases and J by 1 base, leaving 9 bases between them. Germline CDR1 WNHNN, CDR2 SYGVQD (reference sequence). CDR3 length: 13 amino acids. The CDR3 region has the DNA TGCGCCAGCAGGCACAGGGAGAACACTGAAGCTTTCTTT. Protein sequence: CASRHRENTEAFF.

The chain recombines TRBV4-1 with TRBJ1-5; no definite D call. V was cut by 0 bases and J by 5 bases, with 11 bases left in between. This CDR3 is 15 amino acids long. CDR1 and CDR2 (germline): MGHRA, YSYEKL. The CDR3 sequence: CASSQESGRDQPQHF. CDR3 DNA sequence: TGCGCCAGCAGCCAAGAGTCCGGGAGGGATCAGCCCCAGCATTTT.

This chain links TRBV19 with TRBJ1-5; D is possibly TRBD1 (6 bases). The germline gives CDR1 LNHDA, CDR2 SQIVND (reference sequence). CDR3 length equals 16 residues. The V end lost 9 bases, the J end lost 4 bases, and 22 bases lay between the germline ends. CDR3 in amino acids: CASRQALWGLNQPQHF. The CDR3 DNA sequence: TGTGCCAGCCGACAGGCGCTGTGGGGATTGAATCAGCCCCAGCATTTT.

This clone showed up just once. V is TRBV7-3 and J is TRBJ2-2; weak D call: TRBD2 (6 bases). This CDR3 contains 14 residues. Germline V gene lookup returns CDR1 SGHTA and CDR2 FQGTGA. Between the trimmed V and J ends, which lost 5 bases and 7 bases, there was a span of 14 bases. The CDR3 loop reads CASSLGRGGGELFF. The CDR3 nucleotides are TGTGCCAGCAGCCTGGGGCGGGGAGGCGGGGAGCTGTTTTTT. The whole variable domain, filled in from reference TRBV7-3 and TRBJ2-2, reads GAGVSQTPSNKVTEKGKYVELRCDPISGHTALYWYRQSLGQGPEFLIYFQGTGAADDSGLPNDRFFAVRPEGSVSTLKIQRTERGDSAVYLCASSLGRGGGELFFGEGSRLTVL.

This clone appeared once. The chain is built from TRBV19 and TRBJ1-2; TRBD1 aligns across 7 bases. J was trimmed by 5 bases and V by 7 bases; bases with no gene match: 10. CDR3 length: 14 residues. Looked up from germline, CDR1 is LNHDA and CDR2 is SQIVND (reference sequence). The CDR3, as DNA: TGTGCCAGTATTAATCGACAGGGTTTTTATGGCTACACCTTC. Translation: CASINRQGFYGYTF. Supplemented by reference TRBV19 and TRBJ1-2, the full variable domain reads DGGITQSPKYLFRKEGQNVTLSCEQNLNHDAMYWYRQDPGQGLRLIYYSQIVNDFQKGDIAEGYSVSREKKESFPLTVTSAQKNPTAFYLCASINRQGFYGYTFGSGTRLTVV.

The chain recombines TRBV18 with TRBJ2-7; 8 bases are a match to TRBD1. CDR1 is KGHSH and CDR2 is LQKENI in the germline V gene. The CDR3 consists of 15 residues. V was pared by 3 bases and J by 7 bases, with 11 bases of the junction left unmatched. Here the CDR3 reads CASSPSGTGTREQYF. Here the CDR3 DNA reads TGTGCCAGCTCACCTTCCGGGACAGGTACTCGAGAGCAGTACTTC. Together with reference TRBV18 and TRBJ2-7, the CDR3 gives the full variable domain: NAGVMQNPRHLVRRRGQEARLRCSPMKGHSHVYWYRQLPEEGLKFMVYLQKENIIDESGMPKERFSAEFPKEGPSILRIQQVVRGDSAAYFCASSPSGTGTREQYFGPGTRLTVT.

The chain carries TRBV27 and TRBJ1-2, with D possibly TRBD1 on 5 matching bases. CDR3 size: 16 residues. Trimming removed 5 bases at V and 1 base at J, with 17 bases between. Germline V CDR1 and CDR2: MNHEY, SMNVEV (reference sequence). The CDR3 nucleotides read TGTGCCAGCAGTCCCAGTTTGGGGGAGGTTAACTATGGCTACACCTTC. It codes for CASSPSLGEVNYGYTF.